What follows are 30 T cell receptor beta chains derived from one specimen sequenced in a study of T cells in women clearing cervical HPV infection. Some clones are missing from TCRdb's copy, which holds only in-frame ones; the method was immunoSEQ multiplex PCR. This sample's clone table lists roughly 30,000 clones. The specimen sequenced was blood buffy coat. These receptor sequences come from a woman aged 18-69 years with a cervical HPV16 infection that either progressed to CIN3+ or cleared (not recorded which).

On this clone itself: Sequencing ends 3 residues short of the CDR3 end; the germline J gene provides the rest. The genes are TRBV19 and TRBJ1-1; 7 bases match TRBD1. The CDR3 length is 13 residues. The V gene end was trimmed by 10 bases and the J gene end by 3 bases; junction bases not matched to a gene: 8. CDR1 LNHDA and CDR2 SQIVND come from the germline V gene (reference sequence). The CDR3 protein is CAISQGRDTEAFF. The covered CDR3 bases are TGTGCCATTTCACAGGGGAGGGACACTGAA.

In the case of this clone: From the germline J gene comes the end of the CDR3, since the read stops 3 residues before it. J is TRBJ1-2 and V is TRBV2, with TRBD1 as a possible D gene (6 bases). V shed 2 bases and J shed 5 bases, with 15 bases lying between them. Germline V lookup: CDR1 SNHLY, CDR2 FYNNEI. CDR3 length: 15 residues. CDR3 DNA, as far as it was read: TGTGCCAGCAGTGAACCCGCCAGGGGAGCTTATGGC. The encoded protein is CASSEPARGAYG. The entire CDR3 reads CASSEPARGAYGYTF. Together with reference TRBV2 and TRBJ1-2, the CDR3 gives the full variable domain: EPEVTQTPSHQVTQMGQEVILRCVPISNHLYFYWYRQILGQKVEFLVSFYNNEISEKSEIFDDQFSVERPDGSNFTLKIRSTKLEDSAMYFCASSEPARGAYGYTFGSGTRLTVV.

As to this clone: The DNA ends 3 residues before the CDR3 does, and the rest of the CDR3 is filled in from the germline J gene. The J gene is TRBJ1-6, the V gene TRBV5-6, with D maybe TRBD1 (6 bases). CDR1 is SGHDT and CDR2 is YYEEEE in the germline V gene. The CDR3 is 14 residues long. The V end was cut by 2 bases, the J end by 6 bases, with 9 bases between. The CDR3 DNA, read in part, is TGTGCCAGCAGCTTAAGGGGGATTAATTCACCC. It specifies CASSLRGINSP. The whole CDR3 reads CASSLRGINSPLHF.

As for this clone: The read is 3 residues too short to cover the CDR3 end, so that end is filled in from the germline J gene. The rearrangement joins TRBV11-2 to TRBJ1-1; weak D call: TRBD1 (5 bases). Trimming removed 2 bases at V and 7 bases at J, with 11 bases between. The CDR3 contains 13 residues. Germline CDR1 SGHAT, CDR2 FQNNGV. The covered CDR3 bases are TGTGCCAGCAGCTTACTCGCAGGGAATGAA. Translation: CASSLLAGNE. The whole CDR3 sequence is CASSLLAGNEAFF.

With regard to this clone: Read data end 3 residues before the CDR3 end; the end is taken from the germline J gene. The rearrangement joins TRBV18 to TRBJ2-7; 15 bases are shared with TRBD2. V shed 5 bases and J 4 bases; nucleotides not matched to a gene: 6. The germline V gene has CDR1 KGHSH and CDR2 LQKENI. This CDR3 spans 16 amino acids. CDR3 bases read: TGTGCCAGCTCATCGACCGGGACTAGCGGGAGGTACGAG. As protein: CASSSTGTSGRYE. The CDR3, in full, reads CASSSTGTSGRYEQYF.

Comments on this clone: The CDR3 end is not reached by the read, which stops 3 residues before it; the germline J gene fills it in. The chain combines TRBV18 with TRBJ2-7; no clear D. This CDR3 is 16 amino acids long. V gave up 0 bases and J gave up 3 bases, with 15 bases separating them. Germline V gene sequence: CDR1 KGHSH, CDR2 LQKENI. The sequenced CDR3 bases are TGTGCCAGCTCACCACCCAACACCCCAAAAGACTACGAG. It translates to CASSPPNTPKDYE. The CDR3 in its entirety is CASSPPNTPKDYEQYF.

Comments on this clone: The read falls 3 residues short of the CDR3 end, and the missing part is taken from the germline J gene. The J gene is TRBJ2-1, the V gene TRBV27; 8 nucleotides match TRBD2. CDR1 is MNHEY, CDR2 SMNVEV, per germline (reference sequence). This CDR3 comprises 15 residues. V lost 0 bases and J lost 9; bases outside the gene matches: 7. CDR3 loop: CASSLSFTSGAEQFF. The covered CDR3 bases are TGTGCCAGCAGTTTATCCTTTACTAGCGGAGCTGAG.

Points on this clone: With the read ending 3 residues before the CDR3 end, the germline J gene is used to fill in that end. The chain recombines TRBV2 with TRBJ2-1; 11 nucleotides agree with TRBD2. J was trimmed by 8 bases and V by 8 bases; bases with no gene match: 11. CDR1 is SNHLY, CDR2 FYNNEI, per germline. This CDR3 spans 15 amino acids. CDR3 sequence reads: CASPWGLADSDEQFF. The CDR3 DNA, read in part, is TGTGCCAGCCCCTGGGGACTAGCGGACTCAGATGAG.

Concerning this clone itself: The read ends 3 residues early relative to the CDR3; the germline J gene fills the gap. The gene calls are TRBV2 and TRBJ2-5, with a weak D call TRBD2 (6 bases). The CDR3 is 14 amino acids. The V end lost 8 bases, the J end lost 5 bases, and 18 bases lay between the germline ends. The germline V gene encodes CDR1 SNHLY and CDR2 FYNNEI. The sequenced part of the CDR3 DNA is TGTGCCAGCCTGATTGCCAGGCGGGGTGAGACC. Protein: CASLIARRGET. The CDR3 as a whole reads CASLIARRGETQYF.

Of note for this clone: From the germline J gene comes the end of the CDR3, since the read stops 3 residues before it. This rearrangement joins TRBV20-1 to TRBJ2-7, with 8 bases identical to TRBD2. V lost 5 bases, J lost 3 bases, and 12 bases stayed unmatched. CDR1 DFQATT and CDR2 SNEGSKA come from the germline V gene (reference sequence). The CDR3 runs 15 residues. CDR3 DNA (partial): TGCAGTGCTTACCGTAGAGGCGGGGGGCTCTACGAG. This codes for CSAYRRGGGLYE. The whole CDR3 region reads CSAYRRGGGLYEQYF.

Concerning this clone itself: The read finishes 3 residues shy of the CDR3 end, and the germline J gene is used to complete it. The rearrangement joins TRBV28 to TRBJ1-6; D unresolved. Trimming cost V 6 bases and J 10 bases, with 10 bases left between them. The germline CDR1 and CDR2 sequences are MDHEN and SYDVKM. This CDR3 contains 12 residues. The DNA read from the CDR3 is TGTGCCAGCAGGACTAAGTACTCACCC. This gives the protein CASRTKYSP. In full, the CDR3 reads CASRTKYSPLHF.

About this clone: Read sequence stops 3 residues before the CDR3 end, and the germline J gene provides the missing end. The V gene is TRBV12-3 or TRBV12-4, the J gene TRBJ1-5; maybe TRBD1 (6 bases). The V and J ends lost 3 bases and 3 bases respectively, with 15 bases between them. The CDR3 sequence is 16 residues long. The CDR3 bases that were read are TGTGCCAGCAGTTTTTACGGGACAAGATACAATCAGCCC. Its translation is CASSFYGTRYNQP. The full CDR3 protein reads CASSFYGTRYNQPQHF.

Worth noting for this clone: The missing CDR3 end, 3 residues past where the read stops, is filled in from the germline J gene. This chain uses TRBV19 with TRBJ1-4; D is unresolved. The CDR3 length is 15 residues. Looked up from germline, CDR1 is LNHDA and CDR2 is SQIVND (reference sequence). V lost 2 bases, J lost 2 bases, and 9 bases lay in between. The chain's CDR3 is CASSISGRTNEKLFF. The sequenced part of the CDR3 DNA is TGTGCCAGTAGTATAAGCGGGCGGACTAATGAAAAA.

For this clone: The sequenced fragment ends 3 residues before the CDR3 boundary, so the rest is inferred from the germline J gene. The chain is built from TRBV9 and TRBJ2-5, with TRBD2 matching 14 bases. CDR1 and CDR2 (germline): SGDLS, YYNGEE. CDR3 length: 16 residues. Losses at the gene ends were 4 bases for V and 4 bases for J; bases not matched to a gene: 6. CDR3 residues: CASSPGTSGSGETQYF. Incomplete CDR3 DNA: TGTGCCAGCAGCCCCGGGACTAGCGGGAGTGGAGAGACC.

A note on this clone: The read terminates 3 residues before the CDR3 end, so the remaining end is supplied by the germline J gene. The J gene is TRBJ2-1, the V gene TRBV7-2, with D possibly TRBD2 on 5 matching bases. There are 15 residues in the CDR3. The ends were cut back, 3 bases at V and 4 bases at J, with 13 bases in the middle. CDR1 is SGHTA, CDR2 FQGNSA, per germline. The CDR3 DNA, read in part, is TGTGCCAGCAGCTTTAGCGCAATGGGATACAATGAG. Residues: CASSFSAMGYNE. From start to end, the CDR3 is CASSFSAMGYNEQFF.

Remarks on this clone: The CDR3 end is not reached by the read, which stops 3 residues before it; the germline J gene fills it in. This chain links TRBV5-1 with TRBJ2-7, with TRBD1 matching 7 bases. The CDR3 has 15 amino acids. Germline CDR1 and CDR2: SGHRS and YFSETQ. The trim removed 3 bases at V and 5 bases at J, leaving 11 bases unmatched. CDR3 sequence: CASSSTGSNSNEQYF. The CDR3 DNA, read in part, is TGCGCCAGCAGCTCGACAGGGTCTAATTCCAACGAG.

As regards this clone: The read ends 3 residues early relative to the CDR3; the germline J gene fills the gap. The rearrangement joins TRBV18 to TRBJ1-2; D unclear. The germline V gene encodes CDR1 KGHSH and CDR2 LQKENI. This CDR3 is built from 14 residues. The sequenced CDR3 bases are TGTGCCAGCTCACCTCAGACGGACTACAATGAC. Residues: CASSPQTDYND. The CDR3 reads in full as CASSPQTDYNDYTF. Full variable domain (outside the CDR3, taken from reference TRBV18 and TRBJ1-2): NAGVMQNPRHLVRRRGQEARLRCSPMKGHSHVYWYRQLPEEGLKFMVYLQKENIIDESGMPKERFSAEFPKEGPSILRIQQVVRGDSAAYFCASSPQTDYNDYTFGSGTRLTVV.

Details on this clone: Read coverage stops 3 residues before the CDR3 terminus; the germline J gene supplies the remainder. V usage is TRBV19 and J usage is TRBJ1-4; tentative D call: TRBD1 (6 bases). Trimming removed 8 bases at V and 2 bases at J, with 15 bases between. The germline gives CDR1 LNHDA, CDR2 SQIVND (reference sequence). The CDR3 totals 15 residues. Incomplete CDR3 DNA: TGTGCCAGTGGCAGGGGTGACGACACTAATGAAAAA. Amino acids: CASGRGDDTNEK. Given in full, the CDR3 is CASGRGDDTNEKLFF.

A note on this clone: The DNA ends 3 residues before the CDR3 does, and the rest of the CDR3 is filled in from the germline J gene. The chain links TRBV29-1 to TRBJ1-1; D is unclear. This CDR3 is 12 amino acids long. V was cut by 7 bases and J by 1 base, with 10 bases left in between. Germline V gene data show CDR1 as SQVTM and CDR2 as ANQGSEA. CDR3 bases read: TGCAGCGCGAAACGACAGAACACTGAA. This codes for CSAKRQNTE. The full CDR3 is CSAKRQNTEAFF.

On this clone itself: A junction boundary mismatches the germline segment, possibly from a read error. The sequenced fragment ends 3 residues before the CDR3 boundary, so the rest is inferred from the germline J gene. J is TRBJ1-1 and V is TRBV4-2, with TRBD1 matching 8 bases. CDR1 and CDR2 (germline): LGHNA, YNFKEQ. The CDR3 is 17 residues long. Incomplete CDR3 DNA: TGCGCCAGCAGCCAAGATCGTCAGGGGGCCAGAATCAGTGAA. Protein product: CASSQDRQGARISE. The entire CDR3 protein reads CASSQDRQGARISEAFF.

Points on this clone: With the read ending 3 residues before the CDR3 end, the germline J gene is used to fill in that end. V usage is TRBV30 and J usage is TRBJ2-1, with D perhaps TRBD1 or TRBD2 (6 bases each). V was pared by 2 bases and J by 5 bases, with 13 bases between. Per the germline V gene, CDR1 is GTSNPN and CDR2 is SVGIG (reference sequence). The CDR3 length is 14 residues. The CDR3 sequence is CAWSKGEADNEQFF. The DNA read from the CDR3 is TGTGCCTGGAGTAAGGGGGAGGCGGACAATGAG.

With regard to this clone: The read gets to within 3 residues of the CDR3 end, and the germline J gene fills in the rest. The gene calls are TRBV2 and TRBJ2-5, with 7 bases identical to TRBD1. The CDR3 runs 14 residues. V trimming: 11 bases; J trimming: 4 bases; junction bases outside the gene matches: 13. Per the germline V gene, CDR1 is SNHLY and CDR2 is FYNNEI. The sequenced CDR3 bases are TGTGCCGGAGCTGTAGGGGGCGGGCGAGAGACC. Its protein product is CAGAVGGGRET. The full CDR3 protein reads CAGAVGGGRETQYF.

For this clone: The CDR3 end falls 3 residues outside the read, so it is completed with the germline J gene. The rearrangement links TRBV2 to TRBJ2-1, with D possibly TRBD2 on 5 matching bases. V was cut by 5 bases and J by 4 bases, with 21 bases left in between. The CDR3 sequence is 17 residues long. Germline V gene sequence: CDR1 SNHLY, CDR2 FYNNEI. The CDR3 DNA, read in part, is TGTGCCAGCAGTCCCCAACCTCTAGCAATCTCTTACAATGAG. It codes for CASSPQPLAISYNE. The full CDR3 is CASSPQPLAISYNEQFF.

About this clone itself: The sequence runs out 3 residues before the end of the CDR3; the remainder is reconstructed from the germline J gene. The chain carries TRBV20-1 and TRBJ2-7, with a weak D call TRBD1 (5 bases). V was trimmed by 3 bases and J by 0 bases, leaving 15 bases between them. Germline assignment: CDR1 DFQATT and CDR2 SNEGSKA (reference sequence). The CDR3 is 15 amino acids. CDR3 sequence reads: CSASKGQVSSYEQYF. Partial CDR3 DNA: TGCAGTGCTAGTAAGGGGCAGGTGAGCTCCTACGAG.

About this clone itself: The CDR3 extends 3 residues past the end of the read, so its final part is completed from the germline J gene. V gene TRBV7-9 combines with J gene TRBJ1-2; perhaps TRBD1 as D (5 bases). V was trimmed by 5 bases and J by 6 bases, leaving 19 bases between them. The germline V gene has CDR1 SEHNR and CDR2 FQNEAQ (reference sequence). The CDR3 extends over 15 amino acids. CDR3 DNA, as far as it was read: TGTGCCAGCAGCCCGCAGACCAGGGTTTCAGATGGC. Translated, it gives CASSPQTRVSDG. The full CDR3 protein is CASSPQTRVSDGYTF.

Comments on this clone: The CDR3 end lies 3 residues beyond the end of the read and is filled in from the germline J gene. The chain is built from TRBV19 and TRBJ2-3, with 10 positions matching TRBD2. Looked up from germline, CDR1 is LNHDA and CDR2 is SQIVND (reference sequence). The V gene end was trimmed by 4 bases and the J gene end by 6 bases; junction bases not matched to a gene: 13. The CDR3 length is 17 residues. The CDR3 bases that were read are TGTGCCAGTAGTAAGACCCTAGCGGGGGTCCGCCGTGATACG. This encodes CASSKTLAGVRRDT. The full CDR3 reads CASSKTLAGVRRDTQYF.

To note about this clone: The CDR3 end is not reached by the read, which stops 3 residues before it; the germline J gene fills it in. The rearrangement joins TRBV20-1 to TRBJ1-1; TRBD1 matches 9 bases. Per the germline V gene, CDR1 is DFQATT and CDR2 is SNEGSKA (reference sequence). The trim removed 4 bases at V and 3 bases at J, leaving 6 bases unmatched. This CDR3 is 14 amino acids long. CDR3 DNA, as far as it was read: TGCAGTGCTACGACAGGGGGAAGGTACACTGAA. Its protein product is CSATTGGRYTE. The whole CDR3 is CSATTGGRYTEAFF.

About this clone: With the read ending 3 residues before the CDR3 end, the germline J gene is used to fill in that end. This rearrangement joins TRBV19 to TRBJ2-1, with 7 bases matching TRBD2. Germline trimming cut 4 bases from V and 4 bases from J; bases unmatched to any gene: 1. Looked up from germline, CDR1 is LNHDA and CDR2 is SQIVND (reference sequence). This CDR3 has 13 residues. Partial CDR3 DNA: TGTGCCAGTAGTAGCGGGGGTTACAATGAG. Encoded protein: CASSSGGYNE. The CDR3 in its entirety is CASSSGGYNEQFF. Filled out from reference TRBV19 and TRBJ2-1, the complete variable domain reads DGGITQSPKYLFRKEGQNVTLSCEQNLNHDAMYWYRQDPGQGLRLIYYSQIVNDFQKGDIAEGYSVSREKKESFPLTVTSAQKNPTAFYLCASSSGGYNEQFFGPGTRLTVL.

Concerning this clone: The read halts 3 residues ahead of the CDR3 end, with the missing end drawn from the germline J gene. This CDR3 is also generated by other DNA sequences in the sample. The chain employs TRBV7-3 and TRBJ2-1; unclear D gene. Germline-derived CDR1 and CDR2 are SGHTA and FQGTGA. Trimming cost V 1 base and J 2 bases, with 9 bases left between them. The CDR3 is made up of 15 amino acids. The chain's CDR3 is CASSLMVSAYNEQFF. CDR3 DNA, as far as it was read: TGTGCCAGCAGCTTAATGGTCAGCGCCTACAATGAG.

As regards this clone: Read sequence stops 3 residues before the CDR3 end, and the germline J gene provides the missing end. The chain combines TRBV2 with TRBJ2-2; TRBD2 matches 9 bases. This CDR3 is built from 14 residues. The germline V gene has CDR1 SNHLY and CDR2 FYNNEI. V was pared by 4 bases and J by 4 bases, with 1 base of the junction left unmatched. The part of the CDR3 DNA that was read is TGTGCCAGCAGTGGGACTAGCGCCACCGGGGAG. Translation: CASSGTSATGE. The entire CDR3 protein reads CASSGTSATGELFF.